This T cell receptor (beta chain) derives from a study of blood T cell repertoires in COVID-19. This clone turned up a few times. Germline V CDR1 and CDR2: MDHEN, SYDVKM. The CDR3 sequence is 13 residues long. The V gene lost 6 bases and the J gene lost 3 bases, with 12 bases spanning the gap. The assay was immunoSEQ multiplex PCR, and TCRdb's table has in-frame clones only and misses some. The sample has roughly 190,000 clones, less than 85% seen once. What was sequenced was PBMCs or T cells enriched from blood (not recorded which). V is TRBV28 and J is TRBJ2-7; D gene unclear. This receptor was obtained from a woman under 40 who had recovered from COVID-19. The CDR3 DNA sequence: TGTGCCAGCAGCCCTGGTCTAGACTACGAGCAGTACTTC. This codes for CASSPGLDYEQYF.